What follows is one TCR beta chain and its context. The data stem from a study of memory CD4+ T cells and cytomegalovirus serostatus. Single viable CD3+CD4+CD8-CD45RO+ cells were sorted as the memory CD4+ T cells. After thawing, CD4+ T cells were positively selected. CDR3 length: 13 residues. The V end was cut by 10 bases, the J end by 1 base, with 13 bases between. Germline V lookup: CDR1 MDHEN, CDR2 SYDVKM. This table comes from immunoSEQ multiplex PCR, and its TCRdb copy is limited to in-frame clones, with some not included. The data show 45,000 to 65,000 clones, approximately 80% seen once. The chain uses TRBV28 and TRBJ1-2, with D possibly TRBD1 on 6 matching bases. The sequenced sample consisted of memory CD4+ T cells from blood. This sequence was found in an adult in good health and CMV-seronegative. DNA of the CDR3: TGTGCCACCCGACAGGACCTTAACTATGGCTACACCTTC. Amino acids: CATRQDLNYGYTF.